The sequence of this T cell receptor beta chain was determined in a study of OX40 agonist ivuxolimab in advanced cancers. Study information: Participants averaged 60 years of age (range about 23 to 80) and were around 80% male. Regarding the study as a whole: The mean number of expanded clones was higher in CD8+ T cells than in CD4+.

Autoimmune disease history or systemic immunosuppression led to patient exclusion. On cycle 4 day 1 and cycle 7 day 1, as well as at baseline, blood was sampled. V lost 4 bases and J 0 bases, leaving 11 bases between the germline ends. There are 15 residues in the CDR3. The germline gives CDR1 SGDLS, CDR2 YYNGEE. Assay used: immunoSEQ multiplex PCR; TCRdb lists only in-frame clones, some missing. The data hold 15,000 to 25,000 clones, with 83% observed a single time. This clone is medium-sized in the sample. Its target is unknown. Other DNA sequences in the sample encode the same CDR3. Sequenced material: CD4+ or CD8+ T cells sorted from blood, taken in a trial of the OX40 agonist ivuxolimab. The chain combines TRBV9 with TRBJ1-3, with D possibly being TRBD1 (6 bases). This TCR came from an adult with an advanced solid tumor such as melanoma, head and neck, liver or kidney cancer. CDR3 sequence: CASSPGQSSGNTIYF. The CDR3 coding sequence is TGTGCCAGCAGCCCAGGACAGAGCTCTGGAAACACCATATATTTT.